This passage covers 32 T cell receptor beta chains from one sample sequenced in a study of cytomegalovirus exposure and HLA in healthy donors. The PCR had 60 Vbeta and 13 Jbeta primers. Data came from immunoSEQ multiplex PCR; TCRdb stores just in-frame clones and leaves some out. The table includes 150,000 to 200,000 clones, roughly three quarters detected once. Sequencing input: PBMCs. The receptors here all came from a woman in her 40s in good health and CMV-seronegative.

This clone was picked up a small number of times. V gene TRBV12-5 combines with J gene TRBJ2-6; D not certain. V lost 1 base to trimming and J lost 4 bases, with 8 bases between them. The CDR3 loop spans 15 amino acids. CDR1 is LGHNT and CDR2 is FRNRAP in the germline V gene. The CDR3 region has the DNA TGTGCTAGTGGTTTGGGAGACTCCGGGGCCAACGTCCTGACTTTC. This encodes CASGLGDSGANVLTF. The full variable domain, with the rest looked up from reference TRBV12-5 and TRBJ2-6, is DARVTQTPRHKVTEMGQEVTMRCQPILGHNTVFWYRQTMMQGLELLAYFRNRAPLDDSGMPKDRFSAEMPDATLATLKIQPSEPRDSAVYFCASGLGDSGANVLTFGAGSRLTVL.

In its sample, this clone was seen a few times. The chain employs TRBV5-1 and TRBJ2-3; 8 nucleotides match TRBD1. CDR1 is SGHRS and CDR2 is YFSETQ in the germline V gene. This CDR3 region has 16 residues. The J segment lost 2 bases and the V segment lost 3 bases, leaving 8 bases of the junction unmatched. CDR3 DNA: TGCGCCAGCAGCTCGGGATCAGGGGGCGCCACAGATACGCAGTATTTT. Its protein is CASSSGSGGATDTQYF.

This clone was counted once. The chain uses TRBV19 and TRBJ1-5, with D hard to call. Between the trimmed V and J ends, which lost 0 bases and 0 bases, there was a span of 3 bases. The length of the CDR3 is 14 residues. Germline CDR1 LNHDA, CDR2 SQIVND (reference sequence). The chain's CDR3 is CASSIDSSNQPQHF. DNA for the CDR3: TGTGCCAGTAGTATAGACAGTAGCAATCAGCCCCAGCATTTT. The variable domain in full, completed from reference TRBV19 and TRBJ1-5, reads DGGITQSPKYLFRKEGQNVTLSCEQNLNHDAMYWYRQDPGQGLRLIYYSQIVNDFQKGDIAEGYSVSREKKESFPLTVTSAQKNPTAFYLCASSIDSSNQPQHFGDGTRLSIL.

The chain employs TRBV2 and TRBJ1-5; D ambiguous. The CDR3 has 12 residues. Trimming shortened V by 8 bases and J by 4 bases, and 9 bases separated the two germline ends. The germline V gene has CDR1 SNHLY and CDR2 FYNNEI. CDR3 loop: CASRVLNQPQHF. In DNA, the CDR3 is TGTGCCAGCCGGGTTCTAAATCAGCCCCAGCATTTT.

The chain joins TRBV7-6 to TRBJ2-1; D uncertain. Trimming removed 3 bases from V and 2 bases from J, with 11 bases in between. This CDR3 contains 15 residues. CDR1 is SGHVS and CDR2 is FNYEAQ in the germline V gene. The CDR3 sequence: CASSFIPAAYNEQFF. CDR3 DNA sequence: TGTGCCAGCAGCTTTATCCCCGCGGCCTACAATGAGCAGTTCTTC.

The chain links TRBV4-1 to TRBJ2-7, with 7 bases matching TRBD2. From germline, CDR1 is MGHRA and CDR2 YSYEKL. V trimming: 1 base; J trimming: 6 bases; junction bases outside the gene matches: 9. There are 15 residues in the CDR3. The CDR3 DNA follows: TGCGCCAGCAGCCAAGGGCGGGAGTTTTTGTCCGAGCAGTACTTC. This sequence encodes CASSQGREFLSEQYF.

As DNA, the CDR3 is TGTGCCAGCAGCCAGCAGGTGTACCAAGAGACCCAGTACTTC. Its translation is CASSQQVYQETQYF. The V and J genes are TRBV5-4 and TRBJ2-5; unclear D gene. Trimming pared 4 bases from V and 0 bases from J, leaving 10 bases between. Per germline, CDR1 SGHNT and CDR2 YYREEE (reference sequence). This CDR3 is 14 amino acids long.

This clone has only a few counts. This sequence joins TRBV6-4 and TRBJ1-2, with TRBD1 matching over 9 bases. CDR3 length: 14 residues. J gave up 9 bases and V 4 bases, and 9 bases lay outside the gene matches. Germline V CDR1 and CDR2: MRHNA, SNTAGT. The CDR3 bases are TGTGCCAGCAGTGTCTCACCGGGACAGGGTAGCTACACCTTC. It translates to CASSVSPGQGSYTF.

Concerning this clone itself: One junction end does not reproduce the germline sequence, and a read error may be involved. This sequence joins TRBV7-9 and TRBJ2-6, with TRBD1 matching 9 bases. This CDR3 spans 19 amino acids. Germline CDR1 and CDR2: SEHNR and FQNEAQ (reference sequence). In DNA, the CDR3 is TGTTCCAGCAGCTTCACCCCCGGGACAGGGCACTCTGGGGCCAACGTCCTGACTTTC. As protein: CSSSFTPGTGHSGANVLTF.

The chain carries TRBV28 and TRBJ2-5; 12 bases match TRBD2. Germline V gene lookup returns CDR1 MDHEN and CDR2 SYDVKM. The junction had 12 bases not matched to a gene; V was cut back by 6 bases and J by 7 bases. The CDR3 has 16 amino acids. The DNA of the CDR3 is TGTGCCAGCAGAATGACTAGCGGGAGTACACGGGGGACCCAGTACTTC. As protein: CASRMTSGSTRGTQYF.

The chain joins TRBV9 to TRBJ2-1; the match to TRBD1 covers 7 bases. The germline gives CDR1 SGDLS, CDR2 YYNGEE. This CDR3 has 15 residues. The junction had 4 bases not matched to a gene; V was cut back by 0 bases and J by 4 bases. The CDR3 is CASSVEGTEYNEQFF. The CDR3 nucleotides are TGTGCCAGCAGCGTAGAAGGGACAGAATACAATGAGCAGTTCTTC.

The genes are TRBV28 and TRBJ2-7; 10 positions match TRBD2. Germline values: CDR1 MDHEN, CDR2 SYDVKM. This CDR3 comprises 16 residues. After removal of 0 bases from V and 3 bases from J, the junction contained 5 bases not matched to a gene. In DNA, the CDR3 is TGTGCCAGCAGTTTATGGATAGCGGGGGGCGGCTACGAGCAGTACTTC. Protein sequence: CASSLWIAGGGYEQYF. Full variable domain (remainder filled in from reference TRBV28 and TRBJ2-7): DVKVTQSSRYLVKRTGEKVFLECVQDMDHENMFWYRQDPGLGLRLIYFSYDVKMKEKGDIPEGYSVSREKKERFSLILESASTNQTSMYLCASSLWIAGGGYEQYFGPGTRLTVT.

The rearrangement joins TRBV7-2 to TRBJ1-4; the D is unclear. The CDR3 has 15 residues. In germline, CDR1 is SGHTA, CDR2 FQGNSA. V lost 4 bases to trimming and J lost 8 bases, with 17 bases between them. CDR3 DNA: TGTGCCAGCAGCTCCAACTCGGGAGTCGGGGAAAAACTGTTTTTT. Its translation is CASSSNSGVGEKLFF.

The chain uses TRBV19 and TRBJ1-4; 9 bases agree with TRBD1. J gave up 7 bases and V 8 bases, and 8 bases lay outside the gene matches. Germline loops: CDR1 LNHDA, CDR2 SQIVND (reference sequence). This CDR3 spans 14 amino acids. CDR3 loop: CASSLGQGSEKLFF. The CDR3, as DNA: TGTGCCAGTTCCTTGGGACAGGGCAGTGAAAAACTGTTTTTT.

This chain joins TRBV9 and TRBJ1-6; D possibly corresponds to TRBD1 (5 bases). V shed 0 bases and J shed 6 bases, with 13 bases lying between them. Germline CDR1 is SGDLS and CDR2 is YYNGEE. The CDR3 runs 16 residues. In DNA form, the CDR3 reads TGTGCCAGCAGCGTAGGTTCCCGGACACCTAATTCACCCCTCCACTTT. As protein: CASSVGSRTPNSPLHF.

The gene calls are TRBV9 and TRBJ1-1, with a possible D match to TRBD1 (5 bases). The length of the CDR3 is 16 residues. V shed 0 bases and J shed 7 bases, with 19 bases lying between them. Germline-derived CDR1 and CDR2 are SGDLS and YYNGEE. DNA of the CDR3: TGTGCCAGCAGCGTAGCTGTAGGGGCGAGTACAGGTGAAGCTTTCTTT. This codes for CASSVAVGASTGEAFF.

The chain joins TRBV6-5 to TRBJ2-3; D perhaps matches TRBD1 (5 bases). The CDR3 consists of 11 residues. Germline CDR1 MNHEY, CDR2 SVGAGI. Deletions cut 7 bases from V and 9 bases from J, with 11 bases between. The CDR3 is CASTSGLTQYF. CDR3 nucleotides: TGTGCCAGCACCTCAGGGTTGACGCAGTATTTT.

This chain connects TRBV7-9 to TRBJ1-5; the match to TRBD1 covers 7 bases. There are 14 residues in the CDR3. The germline V gene has CDR1 SEHNR and CDR2 FQNEAQ (reference sequence). Losses at the gene ends were 5 bases for V and 5 bases for J; bases not matched to a gene: 6. In DNA, the CDR3 is TGTGCCAGCAGCGCAACAGGGGTTTATCAGCCCCAGCATTTT. Translation gives CASSATGVYQPQHF.

This clone was seen a handful of times. The V and J genes are TRBV27 and TRBJ1-6; 8 bases line up with TRBD1. Germline V gene data show CDR1 as MNHEY and CDR2 as SMNVEV (reference sequence). The CDR3 spans 16 residues. V lost 6 bases, J lost 10 bases, and 14 bases stayed unmatched. The DNA of the CDR3 is TGTGCCAGCAGGATCCTCTCAGGGGGCGCTCGATCACCCCTCCACTTT. Protein: CASRILSGGARSPLHF.

The V gene is TRBV29-1, the J gene TRBJ1-5; D ambiguous. Trimming left V 0 bases short and J 3 bases short, with 6 bases between. The CDR3 has 13 amino acids. Germline CDR1 reads SQVTM; CDR2 reads ANQGSEA. CDR3 residues: CSVEEGLNQPQHF. The CDR3 DNA reads TGCAGCGTTGAAGAGGGCCTCAATCAGCCCCAGCATTTT.

The chain is built from TRBV28 and TRBJ2-1, with D tentatively TRBD2 (5 bases). The CDR3 is 14 amino acids. Trimming took off 8 bases at V and 0 bases at J, with 11 bases between the two ends. Germline CDR1 and CDR2: MDHEN and SYDVKM. The CDR3 loop reads CASETGSSYNEQFF. The CDR3 nucleotides read TGTGCCAGCGAGACTGGGAGCTCCTACAATGAGCAGTTCTTC.

A word on this clone: Mismatch with germline at one junction end may stem from a read error. The rearrangement uses TRBV7-9 and TRBJ1-1; 8 nucleotides line up with TRBD1. The CDR3 runs to 16 residues. The germline CDR1 and CDR2 sequences are SEHNR and FQNEAQ (reference sequence). CDR3 loop: CSSSLAQDRARSEAFF. The CDR3 DNA reads TGTTCCAGCAGCTTAGCTCAGGACAGGGCAAGATCTGAAGCTTTCTTT.

The chain has TRBV11-3 and TRBJ2-5; TRBD1 matches at 9 bases. TRBJ2-7 explains the end of the DNA better; the J call may be wrong. Germline CDR1 SGHNT, CDR2 YENEEA. This CDR3 spans 14 amino acids. CDR3 protein: CASSPRDRVYEQYF. The CDR3 region has the DNA TGTGCCAGCAGCCCCCGGGACAGGGTCTACGAGCAGTACTTC.

This chain connects TRBV11-2 to TRBJ2-3; tentative D call: TRBD2 (5 bases). V was shortened by 5 bases and J by 4 bases, with 13 bases between the two germline ends. The CDR3 has 14 amino acids. Germline loops: CDR1 SGHAT, CDR2 FQNNGV. CDR3 in DNA: TGTGCCAGCAGCGACCCGGTCGGGGCAGATACGCAGTATTTT. As protein: CASSDPVGADTQYF.

The chain employs TRBV6-6 and TRBJ1-5; 9 bases align to TRBD1. Germline V gene lookup returns CDR1 MNHNY and CDR2 SVGAGI (reference sequence). After removal of 7 bases from V and 5 bases from J, the junction contained 6 bases not matched to a gene. The CDR3 sequence is 14 residues long. This CDR3 reads CASNTGGDDQPQHF. As DNA, the CDR3 is TGTGCCAGCAACACAGGGGGCGACGATCAGCCCCAGCATTTT.

In its sample, this clone was seen once. The CDR3 spells CASSLAFVDTQYF. The CDR3 bases are TGTGCCAGCAGCTTAGCCTTCGTGGATACGCAGTATTTT. The chain uses TRBV7-2 and TRBJ2-3; D is unresolved. V lost 0 bases and J lost 6, with 7 bases in between. Per the germline V gene, CDR1 is SGHTA and CDR2 is FQGNSA. The CDR3 sequence is 13 residues long.

The chain links TRBV6-1 to TRBJ1-5; 9 bases line up with TRBD1. There are 14 residues in the CDR3. J was trimmed by 6 bases and V by 10 bases; bases with no gene match: 10. The germline V gene has CDR1 MNHNS and CDR2 SASEGT. The CDR3 reads CAILDRGPSQPQHF. For the CDR3, the DNA is TGTGCCATCCTGGACAGGGGCCCTAGTCAGCCCCAGCATTTT.

This clone was seen a few times. The J gene is TRBJ2-2, the V gene TRBV5-1, with 11 nucleotides matching TRBD2. CDR1 and CDR2 (germline): SGHRS, YFSETQ. Unmatched junction bases numbered 8, after V lost 0 bases and J lost 4 bases. The CDR3 is made up of 18 amino acids. The CDR3 reads CASSLGRVGLAGTGELFF. The CDR3 DNA sequence: TGCGCCAGCAGCTTGGGACGGGTAGGACTAGCGGGCACCGGGGAGCTGTTTTTT. Variable domain in full (rest from reference TRBV5-1 and TRBJ2-2): KAGVTQTPRYLIKTRGQQVTLSCSPISGHRSVSWYQQTPGQGLQFLFEYFSETQRNKGNFPGRFSGRQFSNSRSEMNVSTLELGDSALYLCASSLGRVGLAGTGELFFGEGSRLTVL.

The chain uses TRBV7-3 and TRBJ2-5, with 8 bases that match TRBD2. The V segment lost 5 bases and the J segment 5 bases; nucleotides outside the gene matches: 4. This CDR3 is 13 amino acids long. CDR1 SGHTA and CDR2 FQGTGA come from the germline V gene. CDR3 in amino acids: CASSRTSRETQYF. Written as DNA, the CDR3 is TGTGCCAGCAGCCGGACTAGCAGGGAGACCCAGTACTTC.

The chain combines TRBV6-5 with TRBJ1-2, with D unclear. Trimming cost V 5 bases and J 8 bases, with 9 bases left between them. The CDR3 has 11 residues. In germline, CDR1 is MNHEY, CDR2 SVGAGI. The CDR3 spells CASSTREGYTF. The CDR3 nucleotides are TGTGCCAGCAGTACCCGGGAGGGCTACACCTTC.

The rearrangement joins TRBV5-1 to TRBJ1-2; 9 bases fit TRBD1. The V segment lost 4 bases and the J segment 5 bases; nucleotides outside the gene matches: 6. The CDR3 runs 14 residues. Per germline, CDR1 SGHRS and CDR2 YFSETQ. CDR3 region: CASSLQGATYGYTF. As DNA, the CDR3 is TGCGCCAGCAGCCTACAGGGGGCTACATATGGCTACACCTTC. Supplemented by reference TRBV5-1 and TRBJ1-2, the full variable domain reads KAGVTQTPRYLIKTRGQQVTLSCSPISGHRSVSWYQQTPGQGLQFLFEYFSETQRNKGNFPGRFSGRQFSNSRSEMNVSTLELGDSALYLCASSLQGATYGYTFGSGTRLTVV.

The CDR3 sequence: CASSFQGAYTEAFF. The CDR3 region has the DNA TGTGCCAGCAGCTTCCAGGGGGCCTACACTGAAGCTTTCTTT. This chain connects TRBV7-2 to TRBJ1-1; 8 bases are a match to TRBD1. The V gene's germline CDR1 is SGHTA and CDR2 FQGNSA. The CDR3 length is 14 residues. Germline trimming cut 3 bases from V and 3 bases from J; bases unmatched to any gene: 3.